Following are 4 T cell receptor beta chains from one sample sequenced in a study of OX40 agonist ivuxolimab in advanced cancers. Method: immunoSEQ multiplex PCR; TCRdb's copy keeps in-frame clones and lacks some. The sample holds under 40,000 clones; approximately 80% are singletons and the top ten take around 13%. The specimen was CD4+ or CD8+ T cells sorted from blood, collected in a trial of the OX40 agonist ivuxolimab. These receptors all stem from an adult with an advanced solid tumor such as melanoma, head and neck, liver or kidney cancer.

Only a few counts were recorded for this clone. The chain couples TRBV19 to TRBJ2-7; 12 nucleotides line up with TRBD2. Germline V gives CDR1 LNHDA, CDR2 SQIVND (reference sequence). The CDR3 runs 14 residues. The junction had 2 bases not matched to a gene; V was cut back by 5 bases and J by 3 bases. The CDR3 loop reads CASSSGLAGYEQYF. CDR3 nucleotides: TGTGCCAGTAGTTCGGGACTAGCGGGCTACGAGCAGTACTTC.

This clone has just a few counts. This chain joins TRBV28 and TRBJ1-1, with D possibly TRBD1 on 6 matching bases. Germline V gives CDR1 MDHEN, CDR2 SYDVKM. V was trimmed by 2 bases and J by 4 bases, leaving 8 bases between them. This CDR3 is 13 amino acids long. CDR3 sequence reads: CASSLGGPTEAFF. CDR3 nucleotide sequence: TGTGCCAGCAGTTTAGGGGGGCCCACTGAAGCTTTCTTT. Filled out from reference TRBV28 and TRBJ1-1, the complete variable domain reads DVKVTQSSRYLVKRTGEKVFLECVQDMDHENMFWYRQDPGLGLRLIYFSYDVKMKEKGDIPEGYSVSREKKERFSLILESASTNQTSMYLCASSLGGPTEAFFGQGTRLTVV.

The V and J genes are TRBV28 and TRBJ2-3; either TRBD1 or TRBD2 may fit D (5 bases each). V was cut by 5 bases and J by 9 bases, with 12 bases left in between. The germline V gene encodes CDR1 MDHEN and CDR2 SYDVKM. The CDR3 extends over 12 amino acids. The CDR3 sequence is CASSGDVRTQYF. The CDR3 coding sequence is TGTGCCAGCAGTGGGGACGTCAGGACGCAGTATTTT.

V is TRBV19 and J is TRBJ1-1; 10 bases line up with TRBD1. CDR1 is LNHDA and CDR2 is SQIVND in the germline V gene (reference sequence). The junction had 11 bases not matched to a gene; V was cut back by 8 bases and J by 5 bases. The CDR3 is made up of 15 amino acids. CDR3: CASCAVTGGRTEAFF. In DNA, the CDR3 is TGTGCCAGTTGTGCCGTGACAGGGGGCAGGACTGAAGCTTTCTTT.